The entry that follows covers one T cell receptor (beta chain) sequence. This clonotype was seen only a few times. What this receptor recognizes is not known. Base quality data are lacking; no much larger clone is found one base away. The library was prepared using PCR. This sample was sequenced with an Illumina HiSeq 2500. Molecular barcoding was employed in the preparation of TCR libraries, with unique molecular identifiers being used to normalize TCRbeta repertoire quantification. TCRdb itself trimmed the public reads at Q25 with fastp, ran MiXCR and retained productive beta chains. Identical CDR3 proteins give one entry, which carries the most common genes and DNA. This sample lists approximately 230,000 distinct CDR3 sequences; roughly 25% were detected once. The top ten clonotypes cover about 2.6% of the sample. The data belong to a study of T-cell reconstitution after alpha-beta-depleted transplantation in children (dated by TCRdb to 2016 to 2018). As for the study more broadly: T-cell immune reconstitution after TCRalphabeta/CD19-depleted allogeneic hematopoietic cell transplantation in children was quantitatively tracked in the study by means of TCR repertoire profiling.

The treatment or condition label, read with the paper, signifies: allogeneic hematopoietic cell transplantation with graft depleted of TCRalphabeta T cells and CD19 B cells. The children who served as transplant recipients had been given grafts of TCRalphabeta/CD19-depleted allogeneic hematopoietic cells. General findings and caveats noted by the study authors: In some patients, the high TCRbeta diversity seen at day 60 was put down to recipient T cells and intrathymic progenitors that had survived conditioning. The frequencies of hyperexpanded clones fell over the following months, and after one year, T-cell counts and TCRbeta diversity were mostly attributed to newly produced T cells. The apparently early recovery of alphabetaT-cell counts about two months after transplant reportedly depended on only several hundred rapidly expanded clones that came from non-depleted graft cells.

The clonotype originates from a girl between 2 and 10 years old with Fanconi anemia, due to receive a stem cell transplant. Sequencing used PBMCs, obtained before TCRalphabeta/CD19-depleted stem cell transplant.

The DNA reads TGCAGTGCTAGTTGGAGCTCTGGGGCCAACGTCCTGACTTTC. Its protein product is CSASWSSGANVLTF. The chain was built from TRBV20-1 and TRBJ2-6; the D gene cannot be resolved reliably. Via the germline V gene (reference sequence), CDR1 is DFQATT and CDR2 SNEGSKA. V and J are truncated by 3 bases and 0 bases respectively, leaving an intervening sequence of 6 bases. Its CDR3 holds 14 amino acids, cysteine through phenylalanine. The kept DNA is CDR3 alone, 42 bases in frame from the first base.